The rows below give T cell receptor beta chains drawn from one sample of a study of blood T cell repertoires in COVID-19. Clones were sequenced by immunoSEQ multiplex PCR, and TCRdb holds only the in-frame ones, with some missing. The sample shows about 230,000 clones, around 84% of them seen only once. The sequencing sample was made of peripheral blood. These receptors were collected from a man aged 35 to 55 with acute or convalescent COVID-19. Each CDR3 is given with its conserved first and last residue. D genes are given only for firm matches. Clone size is shown for a subset of rows, as once, few, many or a class of expanded clone.

clone size: .; V gene: TRBV6-6; D gene: .; J gene: TRBJ1-1; CDR3 DNA: TGTGCCAGCAGTCTAGGGGTACCGAACACTGAAGCTTTCTTT; CDR3 protein: CASSLGVPNTEAFF
clone size: .; V gene: TRBV3-1/TRBV3-2; D gene: TRBD1; J gene: TRBJ1-2; CDR3 DNA: TGTGCCAGCAGCCAAGTAGACAGGGGCTATGGCTACACCTTC; CDR3 protein: CASSQVDRGYGYTF
clone size: .; V gene: TRBV19; D gene: .; J gene: TRBJ2-7; CDR3 DNA: TGTGCCAGTAAGGCGACAGCATCCTACGAGCAGTACTTC; CDR3 protein: CASKATASYEQYF
clone size: .; V gene: TRBV9; D gene: .; J gene: TRBJ1-2; CDR3 DNA: TGTGCCAGCAGCGTAGGGGGAGACGGGGGAAAGGGCTACACCTTC; CDR3 protein: CASSVGGDGGKGYTF
clone size: .; V gene: TRBV7-9; D gene: TRBD1; J gene: TRBJ1-1; CDR3 DNA: TGTGCCAGCAGCCTCGACAGGGTGAACACTGAAGCTTTCTTT; CDR3 protein: CASSLDRVNTEAFF
clone size: .; V gene: TRBV5-4; D gene: TRBD2; J gene: TRBJ2-5; CDR3 DNA: TGTGCCAGCAGCGGGACTAGCGGGGAGGGGTACCAAGAGACCCAGTACTTC; CDR3 protein: CASSGTSGEGYQETQYF
clone size: .; V gene: TRBV13; D gene: .; J gene: TRBJ1-2; CDR3 DNA: TGTGCCAGCAGTCTTGGCCGCCAGGGCTACACCTTC; CDR3 protein: CASSLGRQGYTF
clone size: .; V gene: TRBV27; D gene: .; J gene: TRBJ2-7; CDR3 DNA: TGTGCCAGCAGTTTATCGTCGGAGGGCGAGCAGTACTTC; CDR3 protein: CASSLSSEGEQYF
clone size: once; V gene: TRBV18; D gene: .; J gene: TRBJ2-5; CDR3 DNA: TGTGCCAGCTCACCAGGCTGGGGCGCGTACCAAGAGACCCAGTACTTC; CDR3 protein: CASSPGWGAYQETQYF
clone size: .; V gene: TRBV11-2; D gene: TRBD2; J gene: TRBJ2-3; CDR3 DNA: TGTGCCAGCAGCTTACAACTAGCGGGGGGGCAAGATACGCAGTATTTT; CDR3 protein: CASSLQLAGGQDTQYF
clone size: .; V gene: TRBV4-2; D gene: .; J gene: TRBJ1-1; CDR3 DNA: TGTGCCAGCAGCCAAGAAAAGGGGATGAACACTGAAGCTTTCTTT; CDR3 protein: CASSQEKGMNTEAFF
clone size: .; V gene: TRBV6-6; D gene: TRBD1; J gene: TRBJ1-2; CDR3 DNA: TGTGCCAGCAGTCGAACCGGGACAGGGGGTCCCCTTGGTTATGGCTACACCTTC; CDR3 protein: CASSRTGTGGPLGYGYTF
clone size: few; V gene: TRBV19; D gene: TRBD2; J gene: TRBJ2-2; CDR3 DNA: TGTGCCACCCTGGGACTAGCGGGGGCCGGGGAGCTGTTTTTT; CDR3 protein: CATLGLAGAGELFF
clone size: .; V gene: TRBV4-1; D gene: TRBD2; J gene: TRBJ2-7; CDR3 DNA: TGCGCCAGCAGCCAACCTGGGGAGGGGAGGTTCGAGCAGTACTTC; CDR3 protein: CASSQPGEGRFEQYF
clone size: once; V gene: TRBV19; D gene: .; J gene: TRBJ1-1; CDR3 DNA: TGTGCCAGTAGTATAAAGGATGGGGCCCGGACGGCTTTCTTT; CDR3 protein: CASSIKDGARTAFF
clone size: .; V gene: TRBV20-1; D gene: .; J gene: TRBJ1-1; CDR3 DNA: TGCAGTGCTAGTACATCTCAGAACATGAACACTGAAGCTTTCTTT; CDR3 protein: CSASTSQNMNTEAFF
clone size: .; V gene: TRBV6-5; D gene: .; J gene: TRBJ2-7; CDR3 DNA: TGTGCCAGCACGAGGGGGATCTCCTACGAGCAGTACTTC; CDR3 protein: CASTRGISYEQYF
clone size: .; V gene: TRBV30; D gene: .; J gene: TRBJ1-4; CDR3 DNA: TGTGCCTGGACCGGAGGGGCTAATGAAAAACTGTTTTTT; CDR3 protein: CAWTGGANEKLFF